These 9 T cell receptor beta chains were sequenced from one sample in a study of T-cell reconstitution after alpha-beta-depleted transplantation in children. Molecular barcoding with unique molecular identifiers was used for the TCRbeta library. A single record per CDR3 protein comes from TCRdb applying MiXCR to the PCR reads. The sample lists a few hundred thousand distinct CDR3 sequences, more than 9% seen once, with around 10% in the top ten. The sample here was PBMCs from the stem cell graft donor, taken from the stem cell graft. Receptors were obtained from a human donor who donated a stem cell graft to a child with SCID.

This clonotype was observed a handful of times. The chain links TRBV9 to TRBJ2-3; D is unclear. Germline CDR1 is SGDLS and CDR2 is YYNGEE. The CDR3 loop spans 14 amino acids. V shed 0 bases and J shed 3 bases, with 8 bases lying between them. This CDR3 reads CASSVVGITDTQYF. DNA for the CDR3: TGTGCCAGCAGCGTAGTGGGTATTACAGATACGCAGTATTTT.

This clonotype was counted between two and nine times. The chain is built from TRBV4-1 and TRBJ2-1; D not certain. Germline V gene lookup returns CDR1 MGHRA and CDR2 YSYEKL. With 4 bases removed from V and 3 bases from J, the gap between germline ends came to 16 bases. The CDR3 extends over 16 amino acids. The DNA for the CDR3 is TGCGCCAGCAGCCTCCCCGGCCTTAGCTTCTACAATGAGCAGTTCTTC. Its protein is CASSLPGLSFYNEQFF.

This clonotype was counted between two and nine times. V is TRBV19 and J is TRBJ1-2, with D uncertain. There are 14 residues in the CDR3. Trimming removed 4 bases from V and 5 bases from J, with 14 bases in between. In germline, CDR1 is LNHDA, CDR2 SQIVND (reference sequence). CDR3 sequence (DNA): TGTGCCAGTAGTAGGTCTTTTTCGACTTATGGCTACACCTTC. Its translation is CASSRSFSTYGYTF.

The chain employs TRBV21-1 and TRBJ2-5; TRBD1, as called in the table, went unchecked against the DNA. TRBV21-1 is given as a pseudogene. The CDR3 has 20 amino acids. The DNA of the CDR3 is TGTGCCAGCAGCAAAGATCGGAGTTCCCTGTATAGACAGGGGAAAGAGACCCAGTACTTC. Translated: CASSKDRSSLYRQGKETQYF.

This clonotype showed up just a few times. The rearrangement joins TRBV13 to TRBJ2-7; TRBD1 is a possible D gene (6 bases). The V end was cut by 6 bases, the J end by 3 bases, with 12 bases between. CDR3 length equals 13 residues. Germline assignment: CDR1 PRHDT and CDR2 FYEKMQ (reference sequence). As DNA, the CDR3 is TGTGCCAGCAGGCGACAGGTAGACTACGAGCAGTACTTC. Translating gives CASRRQVDYEQYF.

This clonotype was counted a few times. The CDR3 sequence is CSAEAGTGHINEQFF. CDR3 DNA sequence: TGCAGTGCCGAAGCCGGGACAGGCCACATCAATGAGCAGTTCTTC. The chain is built from TRBV20-1 and TRBJ2-1; 8 bases line up with TRBD1. V shed 6 bases, J shed 6 bases, and the junction held 13 bases outside the gene matches. This CDR3 contains 15 residues. Germline V gene sequence: CDR1 DFQATT, CDR2 SNEGSKA (reference sequence).

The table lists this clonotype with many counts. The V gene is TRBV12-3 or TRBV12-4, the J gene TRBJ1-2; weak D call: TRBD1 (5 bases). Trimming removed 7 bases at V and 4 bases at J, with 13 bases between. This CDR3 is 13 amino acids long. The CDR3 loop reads CASNLGGFYGYTF. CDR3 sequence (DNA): TGTGCCAGCAACCTGGGGGGGTTCTATGGCTACACCTTC.

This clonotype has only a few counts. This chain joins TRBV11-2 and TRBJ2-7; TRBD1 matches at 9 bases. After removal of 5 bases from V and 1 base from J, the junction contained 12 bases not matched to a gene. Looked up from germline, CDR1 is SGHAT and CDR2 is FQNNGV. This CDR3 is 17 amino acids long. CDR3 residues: CASSPSTGTGYSYEQYF. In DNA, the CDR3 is TGTGCCAGCAGCCCGAGCACCGGGACAGGGTATTCCTACGAGCAGTACTTC.

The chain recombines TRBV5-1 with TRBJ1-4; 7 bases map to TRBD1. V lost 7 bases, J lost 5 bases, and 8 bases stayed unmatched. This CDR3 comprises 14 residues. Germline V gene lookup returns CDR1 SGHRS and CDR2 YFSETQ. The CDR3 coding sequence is TGCGCCAGCGGCCCTTCGGACAGGAATGAAAAACTGTTTTTT. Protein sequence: CASGPSDRNEKLFF.